This T cell receptor (beta chain) stems from a study of T cells in tuberculosis (dated by TCRdb to about 2018). Concerning the study at large: To characterize T cells specific for the mycobacterial lipid antigen glucose monomycolate (GMM), the study used CD1B tetramers together with high-throughput TCR immunosequencing. IGRA-negative adolescents, IGRA-positive adolescents with latent tuberculosis and adults with active tuberculosis, some 11 per group, were compared in a South African clinical cohort. Here is what the overall study found, with its caveats: Smaller NN-distances were partly driven by shorter CDR3-alpha lengths in active tuberculosis patients, and statistical significance was not reached for the TCR-beta difference. Which clinical samples got chosen depended on the availability of cryopreserved specimens, and the active tuberculosis cases were adults, whereas the controls were adolescents. Active tuberculosis TCR-alpha repertoires showed smaller mean NN-distances to GMM-specific TCRs than IGRA-negative controls, suggesting clonal expansion of these TCRs. With the diverse GMM-specific repertoire as input, a classifier achieved around 90% accuracy (AUROC 0.75 to 0.95), whereas GEM motif frequencies as input gave around 69% accuracy.

Relative to germline, V is missing 3 bases and J is missing 8 bases, with 7 bases of the junction outside any gene match. The CDR3, cysteine through phenylalanine, is 14 amino acids long. The kept DNA is CDR3 alone, 42 bases in frame from the first base. CDR1 and CDR2 are drawn from the germline V gene: SGHTA, FQGNSA. TCR libraries were generated with the immunoSEQ multiplex PCR assay, using TCR-beta and/or TCR-alpha/delta assays for each sample. The Illumina high-throughput platform was used to sequence the amplified TCR libraries. Concerning the study's data processing: Clustering and dimensionality reduction were performed using pairwise TCRdist distances among GMM-specific receptors from ex vivo sorted or in vitro expanded T cells. Each clinical repertoire was scored by mean NN-distance, the average TCRdist to the nearest 10% of tetramer-positive reference sequences. GEM TCR motif frequency was calculated as the fraction of unique TCRs that matched known GEM sequences in V/J usage and CDR3 length. Active tuberculosis was classified by linear discriminant analysis with leave-one-out cross-validation, implemented in scikit-learn. In TCRdb, the immuneACCESS table is reduced to in-frame sequences with V and J assigned. These tables do not hold every clone; where another copy was compared, an unresolved V gene accounts for under half, and the others remain unexplained. That table gives V, J and clone size, and the DNA gave D and trimming. The table for this sample lists 35,000 to 55,000 clones; about 94% of them were counted only once. The ten most abundant clones make up under 2% of the sample.

At study entry, a tuberculin skin test and the QuantiFERON-TB GOLD In-Tube IGRA were used to screen adolescents for latent tuberculosis infection. Immunosequencing was performed on unsorted cryopreserved PBMC and covered 75,000 to 100,000 T cells per clinical donor on average. Eleven high schools in the Worcester region of the Western Cape, South Africa, served as enrollment sites for adolescents aged 12 to 18 years. Ten or so M. tuberculosis-infected adolescents and some ten uninfected adolescents, matched for age and sex, were selected. PBMC from adolescents were isolated by density centrifugation from freshly drawn heparinized blood and then cryopreserved. Note on this clone: Its antigen has not been determined. No base-level quality is on record; no much larger clone is a single base apart.

Input material: PBMCs. The V and J genes are TRBV7-2 and TRBJ1-2; 9 of the junction bases match TRBD1. This receptor was identified in a donor aged 10-29 years with latent tuberculosis or without tuberculosis infection. Some clones in this sample may be carry-over from other donors' samples. The nucleotide sequence is given as TGTGCCAGCAGCTTTGGGGACAGGGTTCGCGGCTACACCTTC. Translated, it gives CASSFGDRVRGYTF.